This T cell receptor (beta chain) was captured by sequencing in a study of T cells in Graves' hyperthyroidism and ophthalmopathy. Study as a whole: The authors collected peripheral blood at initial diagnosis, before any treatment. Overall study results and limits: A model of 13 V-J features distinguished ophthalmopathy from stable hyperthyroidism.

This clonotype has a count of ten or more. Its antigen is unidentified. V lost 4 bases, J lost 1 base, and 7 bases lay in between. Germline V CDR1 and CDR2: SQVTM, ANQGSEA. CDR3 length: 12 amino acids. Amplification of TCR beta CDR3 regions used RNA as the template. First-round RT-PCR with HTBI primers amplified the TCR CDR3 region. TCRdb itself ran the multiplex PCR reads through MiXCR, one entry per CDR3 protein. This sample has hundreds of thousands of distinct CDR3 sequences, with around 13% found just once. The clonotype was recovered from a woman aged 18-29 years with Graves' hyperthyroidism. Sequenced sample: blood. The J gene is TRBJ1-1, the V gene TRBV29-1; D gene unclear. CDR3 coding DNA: TGCAGCGTTGCAGGATCGAACACTGAAGCTTTCTTT. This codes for CSVAGSNTEAFF.